The rows below give T cell receptor beta chains drawn from one sample of a study of blood T cell repertoires in COVID-19. Measured with immunoSEQ multiplex PCR; TCRdb has only the in-frame clones, and not every one. The repertoire holds approximately 360,000 clones, with more than 80% as singletons. Sequencing input: peripheral blood. These TCRs come from a man aged 40-50 years with acute or convalescent COVID-19. Both conserved end residues are part of each CDR3. A D gene is named only where the DNA matches it firmly. For some rows the clone size is stated as once, few or many, or as a class when expanded; others skip it.

clone_size cdr3_length j_call v_call d_call cdr3_nt cdr3_aa
NA 15 TRBJ1-6 TRBV28 TRBD1 TGTGCCAGCAGGGGGACAGGGTATACCAATTCACCCCTCCACTTT CASRGTGYTNSPLHF
NA 19 TRBJ1-6 TRBV7-3 TRBD1 TGTGCCAGCAGCTTAAAGGGGACAGGGGGCCCTCACGATAATTCACCCCTCCACTTT CASSLKGTGGPHDNSPLHF
NA 15 TRBJ1-4 TRBV5-1 NA TGCGCCAGCAGCTTGTGGGGGGCAACTAATGAAAAACTGTTTTTT CASSLWGATNEKLFF
NA 14 TRBJ1-3 TRBV30 NA TGTGCCTGGATTTCTCGGGTCTCTGGAAACACCATATATTTT CAWISRVSGNTIYF
NA 13 TRBJ2-3 TRBV9 NA TGTGCCAGCAGCTTGGACTCTACGGATACGCAGTATTTT CASSLDSTDTQYF
NA 11 TRBJ2-1 TRBV19 NA TGTGCCAGTGGTCGAGTCAATGAGCAGTTCTTC CASGRVNEQFF
NA 15 TRBJ1-1 TRBV27 TRBD1 TGTGCCAGCAGTTTAACCTACAGGGGGCACACTGAAGCTTTCTTT CASSLTYRGHTEAFF
NA 11 TRBJ1-1 TRBV30 NA TGTGCCTGGAGGAGAGAAACTGAAGCTTTCTTT CAWRRETEAFF
NA 16 TRBJ2-7 TRBV3-1/TRBV3-2 TRBD1 TGTGCCAGCAGCGGCCGGGACAGATCGAGCTCCTACGAGCAGTACTTC CASSGRDRSSSYEQYF
NA 13 TRBJ2-7 TRBV10-3 NA TGTGCCATCAGTGAGGGCAGCTCCTACGAGCAGTACTTC CAISEGSSYEQYF
NA 16 TRBJ2-1 TRBV27 TRBD2 TGTGCCAGCAGTTACCTGACTAGCGGGAGTGACAATGAGCAGTTCTTC CASSYLTSGSDNEQFF
NA 14 TRBJ2-7 TRBV27 TRBD2 TGTGCCAGCAGTAGGGACTACCGTTCCTACGAGCAGTACTTC CASSRDYRSYEQYF
once 14 TRBJ2-7 TRBV4-3 NA TGCGCCAGCAGCCAAGACCAGGTGATCTACGAGCAGTACTTC CASSQDQVIYEQYF
NA 12 TRBJ1-1 TRBV12-3/TRBV12-4 NA TGTGCCAGCAGTTTCCCGGGGACTGAAGCTTTCTTT CASSFPGTEAFF
NA 12 TRBJ2-1 TRBV12-3/TRBV12-4 TRBD2 TGTGCCAGCTCTAGCGGGGCTCGCGAGCAGTTCTTC CASSSGAREQFF
NA 15 TRBJ2-3 TRBV2 TRBD1 TGTGCCAGCAGCCAAGACAGGGAGACCGCAGATACGCAGTATTTT CASSQDRETADTQYF
few 14 TRBJ2-7 TRBV14 NA TGTGCCAGCAGCCAAGGGAGATCCCTTCGTGAGCAGTACTTC CASSQGRSLREQYF
once 14 TRBJ2-1 TRBV9 NA TGTGCCAGCAGCGTAGAGAATGCGGACAATGAGCAGTTCTTC CASSVENADNEQFF
NA 15 TRBJ1-1 TRBV18 NA TGTGCCAGCTCACAGACGACAGGCATGAACACTGAAGCTTTCTTT CASSQTTGMNTEAFF
NA 15 TRBJ1-2 TRBV18 TRBD1 TGTGCCAGCTCAGTTTCGGGACAGGATAACTATGGCTACACCTTC CASSVSGQDNYGYTF
NA 13 TRBJ1-2 TRBV9 NA TGTGCCAGCAGCGTAGTGACGTCCCAGGACTACACCTTC CASSVVTSQDYTF
NA 16 TRBJ2-2 TRBV6-1 TRBD1 TGTGCCAGCAGTGGGGCTCACAGGGGAAACACCGGGGAGCTGTTTTTT CASSGAHRGNTGELFF
NA 17 TRBJ1-6 TRBV5-6 TRBD1 TGTGCCAGCAACAAAGACAGGGGTCAAAACTATAATTCACCCCTCCACTTT CASNKDRGQNYNSPLHF
NA 15 TRBJ2-2 TRBV28 TRBD2 TGTGCCAGCAGACAACTAGCGGGAGGGGCGTCGGAGCTGTTTTTT CASRQLAGGASELFF
few 20 TRBJ2-1 TRBV18 TRBD2 TGTGCCAGCTCACCCGTCCTCGGGACTAGCGGGAGATACACCTACAATGAGCAGTTCTTC CASSPVLGTSGRYTYNEQFF
NA 13 TRBJ1-1 TRBV5-4 NA TGTGCCAGCAGCGTGTCGGGGAACACTGAAGCTTTCTTT CASSVSGNTEAFF
NA 13 TRBJ2-1 TRBV7-3 NA TGTGCCAGCAGCCTGAGGGGGTACAATGAGCAGTTCTTC CASSLRGYNEQFF
NA 13 TRBJ1-2 TRBV6-2/TRBV6-3 NA TGTGCCAGCAGTTACGAGACAACCTATGGCTACACCTTC CASSYETTYGYTF
NA 14 TRBJ1-2 TRBV6-5 NA TGTGCCAGCAGCCCGGGGGAGTTGGTTGATGGCTACACCTTC CASSPGELVDGYTF
NA 12 TRBJ2-1 TRBV12-3/TRBV12-4 NA TGTGCCAGCAGTCAGGACTACAATGAGCAGTTCTTC CASSQDYNEQFF
NA 15 TRBJ1-1 TRBV7-3 NA TGTGCCAGCAGCTTAGGGCCCCGGGGGACCACTGAAGCTTTCTTT CASSLGPRGTTEAFF
NA 19 TRBJ2-2 TRBV9 NA TGTGCCAGCAGCGTACAATGGGAGGACTCCTTTGGGGACACCGGGGAGCTGTTTTTT CASSVQWEDSFGDTGELFF
NA 16 TRBJ1-1 TRBV28 TRBD1 TGTGCCAGTTCCTTACAGGGGCGGACAGAGAACACTGAAGCTTTCTTT CASSLQGRTENTEAFF
NA 13 TRBJ1-5 TRBV5-1 NA TGCGCCAGCAGCTTGGAAGCGAATCAGCCCCAGCATTTT CASSLEANQPQHF
once 12 TRBJ1-2 TRBV19 NA TGTGCCAGTAGTATAGCTTCCCAGGGCTACACCTTC CASSIASQGYTF
NA 18 TRBJ2-3 TRBV7-2 TRBD2 TGTGCCAGCAGCTTAGGCCGCCTAGCGGGGCGGCCCACAGATACGCAGTATTTT CASSLGRLAGRPTDTQYF
once 18 TRBJ2-1 TRBV27 TRBD2 TGTGCCAGCAGCCGCACTCGCACCGGGACTAGCGGTTACAATGAGCAGTTCTTC CASSRTRTGTSGYNEQFF
NA 15 TRBJ2-3 TRBV7-9 NA TGTGCCAGCAGCCTAGGGGCGGGGTTCACAGATACGCAGTATTTT CASSLGAGFTDTQYF
once 14 TRBJ1-1 TRBV5-5 NA TGTGCCAGCAGTCCCCTCGGGGGGGACACTGAAGCTTTCTTT CASSPLGGDTEAFF
NA 21 TRBJ1-3 TRBV21-1 NA TGTGCCAGCAGCATACTAAAGGGACAGGGGCTAATAGCCAACTCTGGAAACACCATATATTTT CASSILKGQGLIANSGNTIYF
NA 11 TRBJ2-7 TRBV20-1 NA TGCAGTGCTAGACCGGGAGTTGAGCAGTACTTC CSARPGVEQYF
NA 15 TRBJ1-4 TRBV7-9 TRBD1 TGTGCCAGCAGGACAGGGGGCTCAACTAATGAAAAACTGTTTTTT CASRTGGSTNEKLFF
once 15 TRBJ2-3 TRBV2 TRBD1 TGTGCCAGCAGGCGAGACAGGGCCTACTCAGATACGCAGTATTTT CASRRDRAYSDTQYF
NA 15 TRBJ2-1 TRBV27 NA TGTGCCAGCAGTTTAATGAGCAGGGCCTACAATGAGCAGTTCTTC CASSLMSRAYNEQFF
few 13 TRBJ2-2 TRBV19 NA TGTGCCTCCCCGGACACGAACACCGGGGAGCTGTTTTTT CASPDTNTGELFF
few 13 TRBJ1-1 TRBV4-1 NA TGCGCCAGCGAGGGACGGGGGAGCACTGAAGCTTTCTTT CASEGRGSTEAFF
NA 15 TRBJ1-4 TRBV5-4 TRBD1 TGTGCCAGCAGCGTCGACAGGGGGCAAGATGAAAAACTGTTTTTT CASSVDRGQDEKLFF
NA 14 TRBJ1-1 TRBV5-6 TRBD1 TGTGCCAGCAGCTCGGGACAGCGTGACACTGAAGCTTTCTTT CASSSGQRDTEAFF
once 16 TRBJ2-4 TRBV7-3 TRBD2 TGTGCCAGCAGCTTAATTAGTCCAGCGGGAGAGAACATTCAGTACTTC CASSLISPAGENIQYF
NA 15 TRBJ1-4 TRBV4-3 NA TGCGCCAGCAGCCAAGATCTCGGCTCGGGGGAAAAACTGTTTTTT CASSQDLGSGEKLFF
NA 15 TRBJ1-6 TRBV5-4 NA TGTGCCAGCAGGAGGGGGATCACCTATAATTCACCCCTCCACTTT CASRRGITYNSPLHF
NA 17 TRBJ2-5 TRBV4-2 TRBD2 TGTGCCAGCAGCCAAAGTGTCCGGGAGGGCCTTCAAGAGACCCAGTACTTC CASSQSVREGLQETQYF
NA 19 TRBJ2-6 TRBV23-1 NA TGCGCCAGCAGTAAGCAAGCAGGGGTTTGTGGGACTGGGGCCAACGTCCTGACTTTC CASSKQAGVCGTGANVLTF